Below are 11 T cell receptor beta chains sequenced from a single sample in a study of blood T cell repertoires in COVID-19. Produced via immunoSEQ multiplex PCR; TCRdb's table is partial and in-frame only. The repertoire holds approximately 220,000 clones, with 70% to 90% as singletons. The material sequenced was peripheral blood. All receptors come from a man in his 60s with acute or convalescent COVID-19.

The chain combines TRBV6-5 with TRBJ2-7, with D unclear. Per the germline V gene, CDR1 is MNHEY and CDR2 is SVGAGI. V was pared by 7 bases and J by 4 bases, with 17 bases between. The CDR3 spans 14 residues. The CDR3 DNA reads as TGTGCCAGCAAGTCAGACCTAAGGAGATACGAGCAGTACTTC. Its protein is CASKSDLRRYEQYF.

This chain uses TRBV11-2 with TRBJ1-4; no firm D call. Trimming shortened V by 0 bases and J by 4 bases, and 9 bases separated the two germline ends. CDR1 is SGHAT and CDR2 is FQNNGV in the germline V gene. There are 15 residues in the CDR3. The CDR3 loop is CASSLDVLRNEKLFF. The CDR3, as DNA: TGTGCCAGCAGCTTAGACGTACTACGTAATGAAAAACTGTTTTTT. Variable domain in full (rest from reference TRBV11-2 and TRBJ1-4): EAGVAQSPRYKIIEKRQSVAFWCNPISGHATLYWYQQILGQGPKLLIQFQNNGVVDDSQLPKDRFSAERLKGVDSTLKIQPAKLEDSAVYLCASSLDVLRNEKLFFGSGTQLSVL.

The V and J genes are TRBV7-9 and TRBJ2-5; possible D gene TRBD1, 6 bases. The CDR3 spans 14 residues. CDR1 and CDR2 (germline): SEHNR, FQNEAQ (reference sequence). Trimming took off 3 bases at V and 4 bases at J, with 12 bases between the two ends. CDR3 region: CASSFSQGRETQYF. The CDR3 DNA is TGTGCCAGCAGCTTCTCCCAGGGGAGAGAGACCCAGTACTTC.

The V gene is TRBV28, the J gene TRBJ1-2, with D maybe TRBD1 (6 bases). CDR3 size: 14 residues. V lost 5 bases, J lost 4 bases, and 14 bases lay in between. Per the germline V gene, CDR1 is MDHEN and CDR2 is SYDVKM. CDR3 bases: TGTGCCAGCAGTCGAAGCAGGGGATCCTATGGCTACACCTTC. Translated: CASSRSRGSYGYTF.

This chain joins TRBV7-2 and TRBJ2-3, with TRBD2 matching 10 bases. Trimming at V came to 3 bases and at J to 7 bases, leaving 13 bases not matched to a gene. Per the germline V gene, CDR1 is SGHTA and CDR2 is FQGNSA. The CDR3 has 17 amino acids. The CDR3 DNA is TGTGCCAGCAGCTTCCAGCGGGGGGGCCCCCTTCCTAATACGCAGTATTTT. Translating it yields CASSFQRGGPLPNTQYF.

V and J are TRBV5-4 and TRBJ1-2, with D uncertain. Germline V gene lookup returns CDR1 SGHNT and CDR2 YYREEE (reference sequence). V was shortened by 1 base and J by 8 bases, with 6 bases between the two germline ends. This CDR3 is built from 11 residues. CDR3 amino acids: CASSLQRGYTF. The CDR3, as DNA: TGTGCCAGCAGCTTGCAGCGGGGCTACACCTTC.

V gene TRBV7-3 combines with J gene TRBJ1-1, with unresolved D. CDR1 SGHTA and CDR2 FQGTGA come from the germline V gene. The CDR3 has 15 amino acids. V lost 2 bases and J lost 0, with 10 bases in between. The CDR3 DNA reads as TGTGCCAGCAGCTTAGTCCCGGGAATGAACACTGAAGCTTTCTTT. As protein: CASSLVPGMNTEAFF.

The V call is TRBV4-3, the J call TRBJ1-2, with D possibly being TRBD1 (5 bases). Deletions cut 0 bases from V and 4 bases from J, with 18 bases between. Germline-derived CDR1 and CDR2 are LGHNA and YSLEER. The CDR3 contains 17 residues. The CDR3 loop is CASSQELGPGGLYGYTF. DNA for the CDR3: TGCGCCAGCAGCCAAGAGTTGGGGCCCGGTGGCCTCTATGGCTACACCTTC.

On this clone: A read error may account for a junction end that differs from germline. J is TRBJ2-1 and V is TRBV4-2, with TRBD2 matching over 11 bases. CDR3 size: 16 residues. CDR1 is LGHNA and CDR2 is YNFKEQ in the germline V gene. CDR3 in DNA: TGTGCCAGCAGCAAAGAGACTAGCGGGGACTACAATGAGCAGTTCTTC. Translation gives CASSKETSGDYNEQFF.

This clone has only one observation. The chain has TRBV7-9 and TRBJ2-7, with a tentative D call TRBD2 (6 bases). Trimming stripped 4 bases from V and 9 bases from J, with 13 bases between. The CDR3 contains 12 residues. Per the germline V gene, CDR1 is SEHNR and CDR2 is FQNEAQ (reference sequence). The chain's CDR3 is CASSSSGEWQYF. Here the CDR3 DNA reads TGTGCCAGCAGCTCGTCGGGAGAGTGGCAGTACTTC. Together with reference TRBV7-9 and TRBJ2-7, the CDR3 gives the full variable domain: DTGVSQNPRHKITKRGQNVTFRCDPISEHNRLYWYRQTLGQGPEFLTYFQNEAQLEKSRLLSDRFSAERPKGSFSTLEIQRTEQGDSAMYLCASSSSGEWQYFGPGTRLTVT.

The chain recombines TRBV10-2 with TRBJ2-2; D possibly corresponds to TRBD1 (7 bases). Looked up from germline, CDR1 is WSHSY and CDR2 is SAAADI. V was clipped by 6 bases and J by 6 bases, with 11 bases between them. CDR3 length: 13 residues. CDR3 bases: TGCGCCAGCAGGGAGGGGGCCGCCGGGGAGCTGTTTTTT. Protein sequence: CASREGAAGELFF.